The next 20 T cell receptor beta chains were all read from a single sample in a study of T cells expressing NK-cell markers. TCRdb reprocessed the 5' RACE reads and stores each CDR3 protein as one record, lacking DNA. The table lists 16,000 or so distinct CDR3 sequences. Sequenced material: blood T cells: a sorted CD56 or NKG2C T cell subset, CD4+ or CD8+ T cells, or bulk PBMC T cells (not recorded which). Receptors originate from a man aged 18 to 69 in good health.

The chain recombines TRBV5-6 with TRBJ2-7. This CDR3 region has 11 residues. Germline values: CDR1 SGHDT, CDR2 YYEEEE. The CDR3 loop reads CASSLAREQYF.

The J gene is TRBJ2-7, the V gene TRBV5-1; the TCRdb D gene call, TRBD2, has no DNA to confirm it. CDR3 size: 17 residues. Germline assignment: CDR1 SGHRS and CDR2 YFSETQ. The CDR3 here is CASSSNKWTSGSYEQYF.

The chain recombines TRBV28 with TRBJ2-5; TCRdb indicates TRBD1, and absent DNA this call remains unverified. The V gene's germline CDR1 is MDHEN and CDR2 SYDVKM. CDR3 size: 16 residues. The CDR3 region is CASNPTGTGGYETQYF.

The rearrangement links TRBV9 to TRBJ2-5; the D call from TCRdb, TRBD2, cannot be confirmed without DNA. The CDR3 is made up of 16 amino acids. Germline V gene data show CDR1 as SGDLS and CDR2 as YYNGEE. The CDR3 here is CASSVAQAGGQETQYF.

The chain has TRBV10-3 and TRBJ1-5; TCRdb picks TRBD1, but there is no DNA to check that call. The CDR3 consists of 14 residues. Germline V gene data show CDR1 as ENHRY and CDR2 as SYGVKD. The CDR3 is CAISESRGERPQHF.

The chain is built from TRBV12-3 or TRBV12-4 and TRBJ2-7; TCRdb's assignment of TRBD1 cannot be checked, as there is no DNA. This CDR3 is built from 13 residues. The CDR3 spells CASGQGARYEQYF.

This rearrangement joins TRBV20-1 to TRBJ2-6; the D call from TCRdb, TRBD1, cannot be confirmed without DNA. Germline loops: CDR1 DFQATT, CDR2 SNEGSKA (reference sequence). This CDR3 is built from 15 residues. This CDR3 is CSAGDRVSGANVLTF.

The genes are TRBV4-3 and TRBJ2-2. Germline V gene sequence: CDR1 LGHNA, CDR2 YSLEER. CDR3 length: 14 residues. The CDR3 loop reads CASSQDYGTGELFF.

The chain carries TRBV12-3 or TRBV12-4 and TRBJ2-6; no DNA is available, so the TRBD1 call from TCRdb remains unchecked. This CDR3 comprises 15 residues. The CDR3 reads CASSKQGTGANVLTF.

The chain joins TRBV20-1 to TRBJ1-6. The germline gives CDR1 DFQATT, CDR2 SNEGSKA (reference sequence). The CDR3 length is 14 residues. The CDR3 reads CSARDPGGDSPLHF.

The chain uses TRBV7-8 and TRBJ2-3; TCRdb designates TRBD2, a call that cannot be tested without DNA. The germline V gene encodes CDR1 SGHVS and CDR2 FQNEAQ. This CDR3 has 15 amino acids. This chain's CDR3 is CASSYTSGKRDTQYF.

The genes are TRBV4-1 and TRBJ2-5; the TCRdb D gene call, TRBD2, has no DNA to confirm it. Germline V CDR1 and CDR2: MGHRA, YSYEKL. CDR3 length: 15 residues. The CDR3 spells CASSRQGGPPETQYF.

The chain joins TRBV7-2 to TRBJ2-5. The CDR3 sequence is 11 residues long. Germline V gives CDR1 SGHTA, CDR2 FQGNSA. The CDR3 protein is CASSMGETQYF.

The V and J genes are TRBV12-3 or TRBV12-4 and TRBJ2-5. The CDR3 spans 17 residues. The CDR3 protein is CASSRPNWKGGQETQYF.

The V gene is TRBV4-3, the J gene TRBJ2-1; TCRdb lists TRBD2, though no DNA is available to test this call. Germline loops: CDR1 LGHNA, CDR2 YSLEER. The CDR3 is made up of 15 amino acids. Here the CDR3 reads CASSRLAQVDNEQFF.

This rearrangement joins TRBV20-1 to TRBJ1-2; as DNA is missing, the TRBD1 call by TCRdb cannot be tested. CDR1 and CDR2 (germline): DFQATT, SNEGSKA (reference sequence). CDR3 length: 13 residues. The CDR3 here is CSANRGLNYGYTF.

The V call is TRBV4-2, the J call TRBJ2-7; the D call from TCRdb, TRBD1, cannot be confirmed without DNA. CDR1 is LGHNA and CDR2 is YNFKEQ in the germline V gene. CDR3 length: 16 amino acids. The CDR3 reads CASSQSQGARGYEQYF.

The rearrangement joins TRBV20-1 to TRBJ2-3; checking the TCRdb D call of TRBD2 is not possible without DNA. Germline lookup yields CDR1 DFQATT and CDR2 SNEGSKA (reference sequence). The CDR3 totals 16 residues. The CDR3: CSARVGTSGTVDTQYF.

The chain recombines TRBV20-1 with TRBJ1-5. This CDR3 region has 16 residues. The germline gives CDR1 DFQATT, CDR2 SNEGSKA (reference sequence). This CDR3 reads CSARGIVYSYNQPQHF.

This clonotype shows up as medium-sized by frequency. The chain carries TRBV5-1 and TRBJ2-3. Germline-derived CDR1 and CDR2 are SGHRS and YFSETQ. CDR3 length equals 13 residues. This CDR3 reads CASSLQDTDTQYF. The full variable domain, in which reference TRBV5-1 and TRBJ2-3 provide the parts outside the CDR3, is KAGVTQTPRYLIKTRGQQVTLSCSPISGHRSVSWYQQTPGQGLQFLFEYFSETQRNKGNFPGRFSGRQFSNSRSEMNVSTLELGDSALYLCASSLQDTDTQYFGPGTRLTVL.